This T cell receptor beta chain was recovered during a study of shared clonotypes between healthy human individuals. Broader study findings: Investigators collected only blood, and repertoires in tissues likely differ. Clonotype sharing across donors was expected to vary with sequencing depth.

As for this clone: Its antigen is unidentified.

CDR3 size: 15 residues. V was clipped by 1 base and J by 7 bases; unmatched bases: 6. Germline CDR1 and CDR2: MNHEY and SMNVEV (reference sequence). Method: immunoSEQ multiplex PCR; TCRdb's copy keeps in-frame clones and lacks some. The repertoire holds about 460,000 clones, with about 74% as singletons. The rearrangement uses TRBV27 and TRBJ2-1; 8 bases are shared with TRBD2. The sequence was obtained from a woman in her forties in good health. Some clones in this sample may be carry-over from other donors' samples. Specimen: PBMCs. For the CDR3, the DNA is TGTGCCAGCAGTTTATTTCAGCGGGAGATAAATGAGCAGTTCTTC. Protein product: CASSLFQREINEQFF.